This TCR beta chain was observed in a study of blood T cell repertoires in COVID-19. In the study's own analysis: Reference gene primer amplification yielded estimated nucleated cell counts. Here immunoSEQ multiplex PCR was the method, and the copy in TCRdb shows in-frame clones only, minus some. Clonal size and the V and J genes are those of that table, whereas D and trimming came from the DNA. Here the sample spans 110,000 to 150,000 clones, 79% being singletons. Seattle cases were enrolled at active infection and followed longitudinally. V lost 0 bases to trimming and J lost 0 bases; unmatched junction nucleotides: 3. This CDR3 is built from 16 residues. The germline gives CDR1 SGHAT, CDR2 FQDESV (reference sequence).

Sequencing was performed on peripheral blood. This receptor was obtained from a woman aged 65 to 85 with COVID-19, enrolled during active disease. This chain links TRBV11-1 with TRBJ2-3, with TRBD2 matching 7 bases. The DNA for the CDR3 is TGTGCCAGCAGCTTAGCATTGCGGGGGAGCACAGATACGCAGTATTTT. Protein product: CASSLALRGSTDTQYF.